This T cell receptor (beta chain) is from a study of neurological immune-mediated disorders. TCRdb re-called the 5' RACE reads through MiXCR, storing one row per CDR3 protein. The data show more than 50,000 distinct CDR3 sequences, 7% to 10% seen once. Time point described: longitudinal time-point 3. CDR3 size: 14 residues. From germline, CDR1 is SGHDT and CDR2 YYEEEE. V lost 4 bases to trimming and J lost 6 bases, with 16 bases between them. The chain carries TRBV5-6 and TRBJ1-2; D possibly corresponds to TRBD1 (6 bases). The sequence was obtained from a woman aged 40 to 55 in good health. Sample: PBMCs. The DNA for the CDR3 is TGTGCCAGCAGCCCGGGACAACCGATCCATGGCTACACCTTC. Its translation: CASSPGQPIHGYTF.